What follows are 12 T cell receptor beta chains derived from one specimen sequenced in a study of regulatory T cells in long-lasting Graves disease. CDR3-region Arm-PCR and iRepertoire HTBI primers produced the TCR beta libraries. TCRdb fed the multiplex PCR reads into MiXCR, producing one record per CDR3 protein. The sample shows around 500,000 distinct CDR3 sequences, roughly 16% of them seen only once. Regarding time point: newly diagnosed GD, antithyroid drugs for less than 3 months. RNA isolated from PBMCs was used to make the TCR library. Another study also made use of these data, one on T cells in Graves' hyperthyroidism and ophthalmopathy.

The specimen was peripheral blood mononuclear cells (PBMCs), collected at new diagnosis, from a patient treated with antithyroid drugs. These receptors all come from a woman aged 40-60 years with Graves disease.

This clonotype occurred a few times. The J gene is TRBJ1-5, the V gene TRBV29-1; 7 nucleotides align to TRBD1. V gave up 7 bases and J gave up 6 bases; unmatched junction bases: 12. Germline CDR1 is SQVTM and CDR2 is ANQGSEA. The CDR3 is 14 residues long. CDR3 region: CSASGTDKGQPQHF. CDR3 nucleotides: TGCAGCGCATCCGGGACAGATAAGGGTCAGCCCCAGCATTTT.

This clonotype was counted many times. The chain combines TRBV7-9 with TRBJ2-7, with 7 bases lining up with TRBD1. The CDR3 consists of 11 residues. Unmatched junction bases numbered 2, after V lost 6 bases and J lost 6 bases. Germline loops: CDR1 SEHNR, CDR2 FQNEAQ (reference sequence). CDR3 in amino acids: CASRGDSEQYF. The DNA of the CDR3 is TGTGCCAGCAGGGGGGACAGCGAGCAGTACTTC.

The chain joins TRBV25-1 to TRBJ1-6; no firm D call. Trimming cost V 5 bases and J 8 bases, with 13 bases left between them. The CDR3 sequence is 14 residues long. Germline V gives CDR1 MGHDK, CDR2 SYGVNS. CDR3 residues: CASSKGWGYSPLHF. The CDR3 DNA reads TGTGCCAGCAGTAAAGGATGGGGTTATTCACCCCTCCACTTT.

This clonotype was seen repeatedly, ten times or more. Sequence at one end of the junction differs from germline and may be a read error. This chain links TRBV3-1 with TRBJ2-5; TRBD1 matches at 7 bases. From germline, CDR1 is LGHDT and CDR2 YNNKEL (reference sequence). This CDR3 region has 14 residues. The CDR3 region is CASSQAQGVETQYF. CDR3 DNA sequence: TGCGCCAGCAGCCAAGCCCAGGGGGTGGAGACCCAGTACTTC.

This clonotype was seen ten or more times. V and J are TRBV29-1 and TRBJ2-4; perhaps D is TRBD1 or TRBD2 (6 bases each). The CDR3 is made up of 14 amino acids. V lost 6 bases and J 0 bases, leaving 12 bases between the germline ends. Germline lookup yields CDR1 SQVTM and CDR2 ANQGSEA. In DNA, the CDR3 is TGCAGCGTACAGGGACTTTTAGCCAAAAACATTCAGTACTTC. Encoded protein: CSVQGLLAKNIQYF. The full variable domain, its missing parts supplied by reference TRBV29-1 and TRBJ2-4, is SAVISQKPSRDICQRGTSLTIQCQVDSQVTMMFWYRQQPGQSLTLIATANQGSEATYESGFVIDKFPISRPNLTFSTLTVSNMSPEDSSIYLCSVQGLLAKNIQYFGAGTRLSVL.

Notes on this clonotype: A much bigger clone sits one base away, suggesting this may be a read error. The chain links TRBV6-1 to TRBJ1-1; 9 bases are a match to TRBD1. Germline V lookup: CDR1 MNHNS, CDR2 SASEGT. Trimming at V came to 3 bases and at J to 1 base, leaving 3 bases not matched to a gene. The length of the CDR3 is 15 residues. The CDR3 is CASSELGQGNTEAFF. The CDR3, as DNA: TGTGCCAGCAGTGAGTTGGGACAGGGGAACACTGAAGCTTTCTTT.

The chain employs TRBV12-3 or TRBV12-4 and TRBJ1-1, with 9 bases identical to TRBD1. V trimming: 5 bases; J trimming: 1 base; junction bases outside the gene matches: 5. The CDR3 runs to 15 residues. The CDR3 DNA reads TGTGCCAGCAGTGACAAGGGACAGGGGAACACTGAAGCTTTCTTT. This codes for CASSDKGQGNTEAFF.

The J gene is TRBJ2-1, the V gene TRBV7-9, with D possibly matching TRBD1 (6 bases). The ends were cut back, 2 bases at V and 7 bases at J, with 9 bases in the middle. Per the germline V gene, CDR1 is SEHNR and CDR2 is FQNEAQ (reference sequence). This CDR3 spans 13 amino acids. This chain's CDR3 is CASSLLQGNEQFF. DNA for the CDR3: TGTGCCAGCAGCTTACTCCAGGGGAATGAGCAGTTCTTC.

This clonotype has just a few counts. At one boundary the junction diverges from the germline segment, which might be a read error. V is TRBV4-1 and J is TRBJ2-7; D remains ambiguous. Germline V lookup: CDR1 MGHRA, CDR2 YSYEKL. The CDR3 has 14 residues. The CDR3 reads CASSQSANSYEQYF. The CDR3 coding sequence is TGTGCCAGCAGCCAGAGTGCAAACTCCTACGAGCAGTACTTC.

This clonotype was detected many times. The chain recombines TRBV20-1 with TRBJ1-1; the D gene is possibly TRBD1 (5 bases). The CDR3 contains 15 residues. V was trimmed by 1 base and J by 5 bases, leaving 17 bases between them. Germline CDR1 is DFQATT and CDR2 is SNEGSKA (reference sequence). The CDR3 region has the DNA TGCAGTGCTAGAGGTCGGAGGGGCGCTGGGACTGAAGCTTTCTTT. Amino acid sequence: CSARGRRGAGTEAFF.

Only one count was recorded for this clonotype. A much larger clone differs by one base, so this may be a read error. V and J are TRBV2 and TRBJ2-5; tentative D call: TRBD1 (5 bases). Trimming pared 6 bases from V and 1 base from J, leaving 12 bases between. This CDR3 is built from 14 residues. CDR1 SNHLY and CDR2 FYNNEI come from the germline V gene. CDR3 region: CASRDMLFQETQYF. The DNA of the CDR3 is TGTGCCAGCAGGGACATGCTATTCCAAGAGACCCAGTACTTC.

The chain joins TRBV29-1 to TRBJ2-7; D assignment may be TRBD1 or TRBD2 (5 bases each). This CDR3 region has 12 residues. The V end was cut by 4 bases, the J end by 0 bases, with 7 bases between. Germline CDR1 reads SQVTM; CDR2 reads ANQGSEA. CDR3 residues: CSVGGTSYEQYF. The CDR3 DNA is TGCAGCGTTGGGGGGACCTCCTACGAGCAGTACTTC.